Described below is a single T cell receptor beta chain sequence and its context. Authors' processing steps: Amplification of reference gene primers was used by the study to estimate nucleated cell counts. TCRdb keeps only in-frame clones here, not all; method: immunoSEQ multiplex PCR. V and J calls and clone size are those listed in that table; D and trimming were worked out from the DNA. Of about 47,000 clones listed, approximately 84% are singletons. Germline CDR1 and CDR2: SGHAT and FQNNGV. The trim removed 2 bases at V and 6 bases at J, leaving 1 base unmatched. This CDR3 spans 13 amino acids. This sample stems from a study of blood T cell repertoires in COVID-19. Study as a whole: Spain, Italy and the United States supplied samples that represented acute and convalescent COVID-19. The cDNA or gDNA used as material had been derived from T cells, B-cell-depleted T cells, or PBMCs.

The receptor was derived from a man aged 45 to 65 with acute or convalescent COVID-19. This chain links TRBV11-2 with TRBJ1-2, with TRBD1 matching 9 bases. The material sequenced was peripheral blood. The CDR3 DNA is TGTGCCAGCAGCTTAAACAGGGGGCATGGCTACACCTTC. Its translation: CASSLNRGHGYTF.